These 24 T cell receptor beta chains were sequenced from one sample in a study of blood T cell repertoires in COVID-19. The method was immunoSEQ multiplex PCR; TCRdb's version includes in-frame clones alone and lacks a portion of them. The sample lists 150,000 to 190,000 clones; 80% were seen once. The sequenced material came from peripheral blood. Receptors were obtained from a man in his 60s with acute or convalescent COVID-19.

In DNA, the CDR3 is TGTGCCAGCAGCCAAAGCGGGAGCGCGGAGACCCAGTACTTC. It is translated as CASSQSGSAETQYF. The chain employs TRBV3-1 (or the pseudogene TRBV3-2) and TRBJ2-5; the match to TRBD2 covers 8 bases. The V gene end was trimmed by 2 bases and the J gene end by 5 bases; junction bases not matched to a gene: 4. Germline-derived CDR1 and CDR2 are LGHDT and YNNKEL (reference sequence). The CDR3 loop spans 14 amino acids.

This clone has more than one count but fewer than ten. The V call is TRBV5-4, the J call TRBJ1-2; D possibly corresponds to TRBD1 (5 bases). Germline assignment: CDR1 SGHNT and CDR2 YYREEE (reference sequence). The CDR3 runs to 17 residues. Deletions cut 4 bases from V and 0 bases from J, with 19 bases between. The CDR3 sequence is CASSPEGRGRTNYGYTF. CDR3 nucleotides: TGTGCCAGCAGCCCCGAGGGGCGGGGCAGAACTAACTATGGCTACACCTTC.

A few counts support this clone. The chain is built from TRBV27 and TRBJ1-6; no reliable D call. Germline loops: CDR1 MNHEY, CDR2 SMNVEV (reference sequence). V shed 2 bases and J shed 5 bases, with 10 bases lying between them. The CDR3 contains 15 residues. The CDR3 sequence: CASSLVGRNNSPLHF. The CDR3 region has the DNA TGTGCCAGCAGTTTAGTAGGCAGGAATAATTCACCCCTCCACTTT.

J is TRBJ1-6 and V is TRBV5-6, with D possibly TRBD1 on 5 matching bases. Germline lookup yields CDR1 SGHDT and CDR2 YYEEEE. This CDR3 is built from 18 residues. The V and J ends lost 1 base and 6 bases respectively, with 20 bases between them. CDR3 in amino acids: CASSLWAQGQVSNSPLHF. The DNA of the CDR3 is TGTGCCAGCAGCTTGTGGGCCCAGGGTCAGGTCTCTAATTCACCCCTCCACTTT.

This sequence joins TRBV6-6 and TRBJ1-1; 9 nucleotides agree with TRBD1. In germline, CDR1 is MNHNY, CDR2 SVGAGI (reference sequence). V shed 2 bases, J shed 6 bases, and the junction held 7 bases outside the gene matches. The CDR3 is made up of 15 amino acids. Written as DNA, the CDR3 is TGTGCCAGCAGTTACCCCGGACAGGGGAGGGCTGAAGCTTTCTTT. This gives the protein CASSYPGQGRAEAFF.

The chain is built from TRBV25-1 and TRBJ2-3, with TRBD2 matching over 7 bases. With 6 bases clipped from V and 3 bases from J, the junction kept 6 bases outside the gene matches. The CDR3 loop spans 14 amino acids. Germline lookup yields CDR1 MGHDK and CDR2 SYGVNS. CDR3 sequence (DNA): TGTGCCAGCAGACCCTGGGAGGGTACAGATACGCAGTATTTT. This codes for CASRPWEGTDTQYF.

V usage is TRBV3-1 (or the pseudogene TRBV3-2) and J usage is TRBJ1-4; possible D gene TRBD1, 6 bases. Trimming stripped 5 bases from V and 5 bases from J, with 12 bases between. The CDR3 runs to 14 residues. Germline V gene lookup returns CDR1 LGHDT and CDR2 YNNKEL (reference sequence). This CDR3 is CASSDRTVNEKLFF. CDR3 sequence (DNA): TGTGCCAGCAGCGACCGGACAGTAAATGAAAAACTGTTTTTT.

The chain is built from TRBV7-6 and TRBJ2-2; 7 bases line up with TRBD2. The CDR3 contains 15 residues. The ends lost 5 bases at V and 5 bases at J; junction bases unmatched: 8. Germline V lookup: CDR1 SGHVS, CDR2 FNYEAQ. The CDR3: CASSPVAGATGELFF. The CDR3 DNA reads as TGTGCCAGCAGCCCGGTTGCGGGAGCGACCGGGGAGCTGTTTTTT.

DNA of the CDR3: TGTGCCAGCAGCCACGGGTCCGAGCAGTACTTC. It encodes CASSHGSEQYF. V and J are TRBV3-1 (or the pseudogene TRBV3-2) and TRBJ2-7; D gene ambiguous. The CDR3 covers 11 residues. Trimming took 3 bases from V and 6 from J, leaving 6 bases between them. CDR1 is LGHDT and CDR2 is YNNKEL in the germline V gene (reference sequence).

The chain couples TRBV29-1 to TRBJ2-7; TRBD2 is a possible D gene (7 bases). V lost 4 bases to trimming and J lost 2 bases, with 15 bases between them. The CDR3 runs to 14 residues. Per the germline V gene, CDR1 is SQVTM and CDR2 is ANQGSEA. CDR3 residues: CSVVGGGVTYEQYF. CDR3 nucleotide sequence: TGCAGCGTTGTAGGGGGGGGCGTCACCTACGAGCAGTACTTC.

This chain links TRBV2 with TRBJ1-5, with D hard to call. CDR1 is SNHLY, CDR2 FYNNEI, per germline. The CDR3 sequence is 13 residues long. With 3 bases removed from V and 4 bases from J, the gap between germline ends came to 7 bases. This CDR3 reads CASSDQFNQPQHF. CDR3 sequence (DNA): TGTGCCAGCAGTGATCAGTTTAATCAGCCCCAGCATTTT.

V gene TRBV30 combines with J gene TRBJ1-3, with D uncertain. Trimming took off 0 bases at V and 1 base at J, with 4 bases between the two ends. This CDR3 region has 13 residues. CDR1 is GTSNPN and CDR2 is SVGIG in the germline V gene (reference sequence). This CDR3 is CAWSVQSGNTIYF. In DNA form, the CDR3 reads TGTGCCTGGAGTGTACAGTCTGGAAACACCATATATTTT.

The genes are TRBV24-1 and TRBJ2-1; 9 bases line up with TRBD2. Germline CDR1 is KGHDR and CDR2 is SFDVKD. The J segment lost 4 bases and the V segment lost 7 bases, leaving 13 bases of the junction unmatched. The CDR3 length is 17 residues. The CDR3 loop reads CATSGSPGTSRYNEQFF. The CDR3 region has the DNA TGTGCCACCAGCGGGAGCCCCGGGACTAGCCGTTACAATGAGCAGTTCTTC.

This chain joins TRBV3-1 (or the pseudogene TRBV3-2) and TRBJ1-4, with 7 bases lining up with TRBD1. The germline V gene has CDR1 LGHDT and CDR2 YNNKEL (reference sequence). V shed 3 bases, J shed 3 bases, and the junction held 4 bases outside the gene matches. The CDR3 runs 15 residues. The CDR3 region has the DNA TGTGCCAGCAGCCAGAGGACAGGAGCTAATGAAAAACTGTTTTTT. Residues: CASSQRTGANEKLFF.

The gene calls are TRBV27 and TRBJ1-1; 9 bases agree with TRBD1. J was trimmed by 2 bases and V by 7 bases; bases with no gene match: 5. The CDR3 length is 14 residues. The germline V gene has CDR1 MNHEY and CDR2 SMNVEV (reference sequence). The CDR3 region is CASKRDRVNTEAFF. CDR3 DNA sequence: TGTGCCAGCAAGAGGGACAGGGTTAACACTGAAGCTTTCTTT.

The genes are TRBV11-2 and TRBJ1-1; a possible D gene is TRBD1 (5 bases). From germline, CDR1 is SGHAT and CDR2 FQNNGV. The CDR3 contains 14 residues. V was clipped by 2 bases and J by 5 bases, with 12 bases between them. Written as DNA, the CDR3 is TGTGCCAGCAGCTTACAGCAGGGAAGTACTGAAGCTTTCTTT. Translation gives CASSLQQGSTEAFF.

The chain employs TRBV6-1 and TRBJ2-7, with D possibly TRBD1 on 6 matching bases. V was clipped by 3 bases and J by 6 bases, with 15 bases between them. Germline V gene lookup returns CDR1 MNHNS and CDR2 SASEGT. The CDR3 totals 14 residues. CDR3 nucleotide sequence: TGTGCCAGCAGTGACCCGGGACAAAGGAGCGAGCAGTACTTC. Its protein is CASSDPGQRSEQYF.

The V call is TRBV27, the J call TRBJ2-3, with 9 bases fitting TRBD2. The germline gives CDR1 MNHEY, CDR2 SMNVEV (reference sequence). The CDR3 covers 18 residues. The junction had 9 bases not matched to a gene; V was cut back by 2 bases and J by 0 bases. CDR3 protein: CASSLISGSAYSTDTQYF. In DNA, the CDR3 is TGTGCCAGCAGTTTAATTAGCGGGAGCGCCTATAGCACAGATACGCAGTATTTT.

About this clone: The junction differs from germline at one of its ends, possibly a read error. The chain uses TRBV19 and TRBJ2-7; D call uncertain. The CDR3 is made up of 15 amino acids. Germline-derived CDR1 and CDR2 are LNHDA and SQIVND (reference sequence). The chain's CDR3 is CASSVDGEVLDEQYF. The CDR3 bases are TGTGCCAGTAGTGTAGACGGAGAAGTTCTCGACGAGCAGTACTTC. Using reference TRBV19 and TRBJ2-7 for the parts outside the CDR3, the full variable domain is DGGITQSPKYLFRKEGQNVTLSCEQNLNHDAMYWYRQDPGQGLRLIYYSQIVNDFQKGDIAEGYSVSREKKESFPLTVTSAQKNPTAFYLCASSVDGEVLDEQYFGPGTRLTVT.

The rearrangement links TRBV28 to TRBJ1-5, with D tentatively TRBD1 (6 bases). V dropped 7 bases and J dropped 6 bases, with 16 bases sitting between them. The CDR3 totals 14 residues. Germline CDR1 is MDHEN and CDR2 is SYDVKM. CDR3 coding DNA: TGTGCCAGCACCCCTGGACAGCTTATTCAGCCCCAGCATTTT. It encodes CASTPGQLIQPQHF.

The chain recombines TRBV3-1 (or the pseudogene TRBV3-2) with TRBJ2-2; 12 bases match TRBD1. Per the germline V gene, CDR1 is LGHDT and CDR2 is YNNKEL (reference sequence). This CDR3 spans 14 amino acids. V was clipped by 6 bases and J by 7 bases; unmatched bases: 3. Written as DNA, the CDR3 is TGTGCCAGCAGGGGGACAGGGGGCGTCGGGGAGCTGTTTTTT. This encodes CASRGTGGVGELFF.

The rearrangement links TRBV10-3 to TRBJ2-5, with 7 bases matching TRBD2. CDR1 and CDR2 from the germline V gene are ENHRY and SYGVKD. The CDR3 runs to 15 residues. The V segment lost 4 bases and the J segment 2 bases; nucleotides outside the gene matches: 7. CDR3 DNA: TGTGCCATCAGTGGAACGGGACTACCTCAAGAGACCCAGTACTTC. Translated: CAISGTGLPQETQYF.

The J gene is TRBJ2-3, the V gene TRBV4-3, with TRBD1 identical over 8 bases. Germline CDR1 and CDR2: LGHNA and YSLEER. The CDR3 totals 15 residues. The ends lost 4 bases at V and 1 base at J; junction bases unmatched: 4. CDR3 region: CASSPDRARTDTQYF. CDR3 in DNA: TGCGCCAGCAGCCCGGACAGGGCCCGCACAGATACGCAGTATTTT.

The gene calls are TRBV5-1 and TRBJ2-1; TRBD2 might be the D (5 bases). V was cut by 3 bases and J by 2 bases, with 12 bases left in between. Per the germline V gene, CDR1 is SGHRS and CDR2 is YFSETQ. This CDR3 is built from 15 residues. The CDR3 nucleotides read TGCGCCAGCAGCTCTGACTATCAGCCCTACAATGAGCAGTTCTTC. Its protein product is CASSSDYQPYNEQFF. Variable domain in full (rest from reference TRBV5-1 and TRBJ2-1): KAGVTQTPRYLIKTRGQQVTLSCSPISGHRSVSWYQQTPGQGLQFLFEYFSETQRNKGNFPGRFSGRQFSNSRSEMNVSTLELGDSALYLCASSSDYQPYNEQFFGPGTRLTVL.